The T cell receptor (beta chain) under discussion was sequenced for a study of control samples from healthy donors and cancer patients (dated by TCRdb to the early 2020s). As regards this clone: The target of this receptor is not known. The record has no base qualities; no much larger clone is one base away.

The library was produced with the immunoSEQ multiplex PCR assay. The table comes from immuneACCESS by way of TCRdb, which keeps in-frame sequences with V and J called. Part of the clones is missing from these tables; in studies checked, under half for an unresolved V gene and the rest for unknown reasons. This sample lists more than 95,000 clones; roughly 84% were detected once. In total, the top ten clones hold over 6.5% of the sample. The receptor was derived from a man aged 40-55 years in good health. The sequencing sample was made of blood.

The CDR3 reads as follows: CAPSQGASGGAVRETQYF. The sequenced DNA is TGCGCCCCCAGCCAAGGGGCTAGCGGGGGGGCCGTAAGGGAGACCCAGTACTTC. In this chain, TRBV4-3 is recombined with TRBJ2-5; 12 of the junction bases match TRBD2. As encoded in the germline V gene, CDR1 is LGHNA while CDR2 is YSLEER. Trimming leaves V shorter by 11 bases and J shorter by 5 bases, with the junction holding 21 bases beyond the gene matches. Including the terminal cysteine and phenylalanine, the CDR3 comprises 18 residues. Solely the CDR3 DNA is kept, with 54 bases framed from the first base.